The 22 T cell receptor beta chains given below trace back to one sample, sequenced in a study of T cell clonotyping in hematopoietic cell transplantation. Here immunoSEQ multiplex PCR was the method, and the copy in TCRdb shows in-frame clones only, minus some. The table lists roughly 13,000 clones, about nine tenths of them singletons, with 7.8% in the top ten. The source material was PBMCs, sampled 100 days after allogeneic stem cell transplant. These receptors all stem from a female patient aged 50-65 years who had an allogeneic stem cell transplant from an unrelated donor, so the T cells may come from the graft donor. Some clones in this sample may be carry-over from other donors' samples.

The sample holds one count of this clone. The chain recombines TRBV7-6 with TRBJ1-5; perhaps TRBD1 as D (6 bases). Germline lookup yields CDR1 SGHVS and CDR2 FNYEAQ. The CDR3 spans 13 residues. The V end lost 5 bases, the J end lost 6 bases, and 11 bases lay between the germline ends. This CDR3 reads CASSPQQGQPQHF. CDR3 nucleotide sequence: TGTGCCAGCAGCCCACAACAGGGTCAGCCCCAGCATTTT.

The chain couples TRBV19 to TRBJ2-7; possible D gene TRBD2, 6 bases. CDR1 is LNHDA and CDR2 is SQIVND in the germline V gene (reference sequence). The CDR3 runs 14 residues. The ends were cut back, 6 bases at V and 4 bases at J, with 16 bases in the middle. The CDR3 nucleotides read TGTGCCAGTAGGGAGTCGCGGGGCGCTTACGAGCAGTACTTC. It specifies CASRESRGAYEQYF.

The V call is TRBV6-4, the J call TRBJ2-2; D is undetermined. Germline values: CDR1 MRHNA, CDR2 SNTAGT. The CDR3 spans 15 residues. Trimming pared 0 bases from V and 0 bases from J, leaving 5 bases between. In DNA, the CDR3 is TGTGCCAGCAGTGACTCGGCAGCGAACACCGGGGAGCTGTTTTTT. This encodes CASSDSAANTGELFF.

J is TRBJ1-4 and V is TRBV30, with a weak D call TRBD1 (6 bases). The length of the CDR3 is 12 residues. Germline V CDR1 and CDR2: GTSNPN, SVGIG (reference sequence). The V end was cut by 0 bases, the J end by 14 bases, with 13 bases between. CDR3 in amino acids: CAWSVYGGLLFF. The CDR3 DNA reads as TGTGCCTGGAGTGTATACGGGGGCTTGCTGTTTTTT.

The rearrangement links TRBV5-1 to TRBJ2-7, with 7 positions matching TRBD1. Per the germline V gene, CDR1 is SGHRS and CDR2 is YFSETQ. V lost 0 bases to trimming and J lost 0 bases; unmatched junction nucleotides: 6. The CDR3 loop spans 16 amino acids. The CDR3, as DNA: TGCGCCAGCAGCTTGGCCTCCGGGACAGTCTCCTACGAGCAGTACTTC. Translating gives CASSLASGTVSYEQYF.

V is TRBV6-5 and J is TRBJ1-2; D may be TRBD1 (5 bases). Germline loops: CDR1 MNHEY, CDR2 SVGAGI. The CDR3 consists of 15 residues. V gave up 5 bases and J gave up 4 bases, with 17 bases separating them. The CDR3 bases are TGTGCCAGCAGTCAATCGACCGGGACGGTCTATGGCTACACCTTC. Amino acid sequence: CASSQSTGTVYGYTF.

The chain uses TRBV2 and TRBJ1-4, with D maybe TRBD1 (6 bases). This CDR3 has 12 amino acids. V was shortened by 6 bases and J by 7 bases, with 9 bases between the two germline ends. Germline loops: CDR1 SNHLY, CDR2 FYNNEI. As DNA, the CDR3 is TGTGCCAGCAGGGACAGAGGTGAAAAACTGTTTTTT. This codes for CASRDRGEKLFF.

The rearrangement joins TRBV7-3 to TRBJ1-2, with D possibly being TRBD1 (5 bases). Trimming cost V 10 bases and J 8 bases, with 14 bases left between them. CDR1 is SGHTA, CDR2 FQGTGA, per germline. The CDR3 spans 11 residues. The CDR3 here is CAIEGKNGYTF. In nucleotides, the CDR3 is TGTGCCATCGAGGGGAAGAACGGCTACACCTTC.

The V call is TRBV27, the J call TRBJ2-7; D unresolved. V was clipped by 4 bases and J by 2 bases, with 9 bases between them. Germline V gene data show CDR1 as MNHEY and CDR2 as SMNVEV (reference sequence). The CDR3 runs 13 residues. CDR3 coding DNA: TGTGCCAGCAGTTCTACCGGTCCCTACGAGCAGTACTTC. It translates to CASSSTGPYEQYF.

The chain links TRBV19 to TRBJ2-7; D perhaps matches TRBD2 (5 bases). CDR1 and CDR2 (germline): LNHDA, SQIVND (reference sequence). The ends were cut back, 6 bases at V and 2 bases at J, with 17 bases in the middle. This CDR3 region has 15 residues. CDR3 nucleotide sequence: TGTGCCAGTAGCGCCAGGAGTCCCGGGGCCTACGAGCAGTACTTC. Its protein is CASSARSPGAYEQYF.

This chain connects TRBV30 to TRBJ2-1, with 10 bases matching TRBD2. Germline CDR1 and CDR2: GTSNPN and SVGIG (reference sequence). The V and J ends lost 2 bases and 6 bases, in that order; junction bases with no gene match: 4. CDR3 length: 14 residues. The CDR3 sequence is CAWSLAGGVNEQFF. The CDR3 coding sequence is TGTGCCTGGAGTTTAGCGGGAGGTGTCAATGAGCAGTTCTTC.

The chain is built from TRBV5-5 and TRBJ2-3, with no clear D. Germline CDR1 reads SGHKS; CDR2 reads YYEKEE (reference sequence). The CDR3 consists of 13 residues. V shed 6 bases and J shed 2 bases, with 10 bases lying between them. This CDR3 reads CASTPPATDTQYF. CDR3 nucleotides: TGTGCCAGCACCCCACCCGCCACAGATACGCAGTATTTT.

The rearrangement links TRBV5-1 to TRBJ1-2; a possible D gene is TRBD1 (5 bases). The germline gives CDR1 SGHRS, CDR2 YFSETQ. The germline V and J ends were trimmed by 0 bases and 5 bases, with 11 bases remaining between them. There are 14 residues in the CDR3. CDR3 nucleotide sequence: TGCGCCAGCAGCTTGGACAGGACCGGATATGGCTACACCTTC. Residues: CASSLDRTGYGYTF.

The gene calls are TRBV7-2 and TRBJ2-5; TRBD2 matches 11 bases. Germline assignment: CDR1 SGHTA and CDR2 FQGNSA. The CDR3 covers 16 residues. Unmatched junction bases numbered 8, after V lost 3 bases and J lost 5 bases. The CDR3 spells CASSFGSGRAGETQYF. The CDR3, as DNA: TGTGCCAGCAGCTTTGGTAGCGGGAGGGCCGGGGAGACCCAGTACTTC.

In its sample, this clone was seen once. The chain uses TRBV5-1 and TRBJ2-7; D unclear. Looked up from germline, CDR1 is SGHRS and CDR2 is YFSETQ. V dropped 2 bases and J dropped 2 bases, with 8 bases sitting between them. The CDR3 totals 13 residues. CDR3 sequence reads: CASSFDNTYEQYF. Written as DNA, the CDR3 is TGCGCCAGCAGCTTTGACAATACCTACGAGCAGTACTTC.

The V and J genes are TRBV9 and TRBJ1-4, with a possible D match to TRBD1 (5 bases). The V gene lost 0 bases and the J gene lost 4 bases, with 7 bases spanning the gap. The CDR3 has 14 amino acids. CDR1 and CDR2 from the germline V gene are SGDLS and YYNGEE. The CDR3 loop reads CASSVGGGNEKLFF. In nucleotides, the CDR3 is TGTGCCAGCAGCGTAGGTGGGGGTAATGAAAAACTGTTTTTT.

The chain is built from TRBV5-1 and TRBJ1-1; possibly TRBD1 for D (5 bases). Trimming shortened V by 4 bases and J by 5 bases, and 12 bases separated the two germline ends. CDR1 is SGHRS, CDR2 YFSETQ, per germline. There are 13 residues in the CDR3. The CDR3: CASSGGTGTEAFF. CDR3 coding DNA: TGCGCCAGCAGCGGGGGGACCGGTACTGAAGCTTTCTTT.

V is TRBV7-6 and J is TRBJ2-3, with 7 bases lining up with TRBD2. CDR3 length equals 18 residues. The germline V gene encodes CDR1 SGHVS and CDR2 FNYEAQ. The V and J ends lost 3 bases and 1 base, in that order; junction bases with no gene match: 13. This CDR3 is CASSFSGGRELGTDTQYF. The CDR3 coding sequence is TGTGCCAGCAGCTTTAGCGGTGGGCGGGAGCTCGGCACAGATACGCAGTATTTT. The variable domain in full, with the rest retrieved from reference TRBV7-6 and TRBJ2-3, is GAGVSQSPRYKVTKRGQDVALRCDPISGHVSLYWYRQALGQGPEFLTYFNYEAQQDKSGLPNDRFSAERPEGSISTLTIQRTEQRDSAMYRCASSFSGGRELGTDTQYFGPGTRLTVL.

The V gene is TRBV5-8, the J gene TRBJ1-2; D perhaps matches TRBD1 (5 bases). Trimming pared 0 bases from V and 8 bases from J, leaving 14 bases between. The CDR3 has 14 residues. Germline V gives CDR1 SGHTS, CDR2 YDEGEE. The CDR3 DNA reads as TGTGCCAGCAGCTTGGGGGGCCTGAGGGTCGGCTACACCTTC. This gives the protein CASSLGGLRVGYTF.

The chain combines TRBV11-2 with TRBJ2-1, with 9 bases lining up with TRBD2. V lost 2 bases to trimming and J lost 5 bases; unmatched junction nucleotides: 13. Per the germline V gene, CDR1 is SGHAT and CDR2 is FQNNGV. The CDR3 contains 18 residues. In DNA, the CDR3 is TGTGCCAGCAGCTTATACCGTACGGCGGGAGGGGTACACAATGAGCAGTTCTTC. Protein product: CASSLYRTAGGVHNEQFF.

The chain uses TRBV27 and TRBJ1-5; D gene uncertain. Germline loops: CDR1 MNHEY, CDR2 SMNVEV (reference sequence). The CDR3 totals 15 residues. Trimming removed 0 bases from V and 4 bases from J, with 10 bases in between. CDR3 nucleotides: TGTGCCAGCAGTTTATCTACAGCCATTAATCAGCCCCAGCATTTT. This codes for CASSLSTAINQPQHF.

The J gene is TRBJ1-1, the V gene TRBV27; 7 bases match TRBD1. The CDR3 length is 15 residues. Per the germline V gene, CDR1 is MNHEY and CDR2 is SMNVEV (reference sequence). Losses at the gene ends were 3 bases for V and 7 bases for J; bases not matched to a gene: 11. The CDR3 DNA reads as TGTGCCAGCAGTTTCTTAGGGGGCAGGGATAATGAAGCTTTCTTT. Protein: CASSFLGGRDNEAFF.